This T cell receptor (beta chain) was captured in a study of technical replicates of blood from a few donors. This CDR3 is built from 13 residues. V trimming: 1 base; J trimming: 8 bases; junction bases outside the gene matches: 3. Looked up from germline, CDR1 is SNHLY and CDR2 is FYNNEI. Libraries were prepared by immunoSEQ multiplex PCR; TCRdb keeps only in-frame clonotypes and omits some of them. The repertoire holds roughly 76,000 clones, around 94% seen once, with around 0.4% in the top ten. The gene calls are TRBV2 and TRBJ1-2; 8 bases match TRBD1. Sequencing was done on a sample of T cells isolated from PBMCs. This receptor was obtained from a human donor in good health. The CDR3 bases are TGTGCCAGCAGTGAAGGGACAGGGAACGGCTACACCTTC. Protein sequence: CASSEGTGNGYTF.